This T cell receptor (beta chain) is drawn from a study of cytomegalovirus exposure and HLA in healthy donors. Study overall: Within the Caucasian-associated ancestry cluster were roughly 82% of the approximately 400 genotyped donors.

The CDR3 covers 17 residues. The germline V gene encodes CDR1 SGDLS and CDR2 YYNGEE. The junction had 10 bases not matched to a gene; V was cut back by 4 bases and J by 3 bases. In the PCR, 60 Vbeta and 13 Jbeta primers were used. Sequenced by immunoSEQ multiplex PCR; TCRdb stores in-frame clones only, minus some. The sample records some 130,000 clones, approximately 60% being singletons. In regard to this clone: Its antigen is not identified.

Study conclusions and caveats: A few of the chains that were CMV-associated were confirmed in vitro to be specific for CMV antigens.

This receptor was identified in a woman in her thirties or forties in good health and CMV-seronegative. The sequenced sample was PBMCs. The chain links TRBV9 to TRBJ2-3, with 11 bases that match TRBD2. CDR3: CASSSRSGGAGTDTQYF. The CDR3 coding sequence is TGTGCCAGCAGCTCCCGTAGCGGGGGGGCCGGAACAGATACGCAGTATTTT.